A selection of T cell receptor beta chains follows, all from one sample in a study of T cells in localized non-small cell lung cancer. Repertoires were generated with immunoSEQ multiplex PCR, while TCRdb's copy carries only in-frame clones and drops some. The sample lists about 21,000 clones; roughly 86% were seen once. Sequenced here: peripheral blood mononuclear cells, sampled before any cancer treatment. These receptors came from a male donor at least 60 years old with stage II lung adenocarcinoma. The CDR3 runs from the conserved cysteine through the conserved F or W. A D gene is named only where the DNA matches it firmly. A clone size is listed for some rows: how often the clone was seen (once, few, many), or a class if it is expanded.

d_gene,j_gene,v_gene,abundance,len,CDR3aa
-,TRBJ2-1,TRBV6-1,-,11,CASKSNNEQFF
-,TRBJ1-2,TRBV7-2,once,14,CASSLDAAYYGYTF
TRBD1,TRBJ1-2,TRBV6-5,-,12,CASSLDRVGYTF
-,TRBJ1-6,TRBV27,-,14,CASTGISYNSPLHF
TRBD2,TRBJ2-1,TRBV6-5,-,14,CASKAGGHYNEQFF
-,TRBJ1-1,TRBV18,medium-sized,14,CASSPGREATEAFF
TRBD1,TRBJ1-5,TRBV28,-,15,CASSFISTGEKPQHF
-,TRBJ2-3,TRBV10-1,-,12,CASSGLDDTQYF
TRBD2,TRBJ2-2,TRBV4-2,-,17,CASSRETSGANTGELFF
TRBD1,TRBJ1-2,TRBV6-1,-,16,CASSERRQGGIGGYTF
-,TRBJ2-3,TRBV19,-,14,CASRPGRGRDTQYF
TRBD2,TRBJ2-3,TRBV28,-,17,CARPSLVSGRGKNTQYF
-,TRBJ2-5,TRBV15,-,14,CATSRGGHQETQYF
-,TRBJ2-5,TRBV5-1,-,14,CASSWQGPQETQYF
TRBD2,TRBJ2-7,TRBV5-4,-,15,CASSLRLAGPYEQYF
-,TRBJ2-7,TRBV9,-,15,CASSVSGTSSYEQYF
TRBD2,TRBJ2-1,TRBV28,-,17,CAVLGGRFPLFYNEQFF
-,TRBJ2-7,TRBV28,-,12,CASQRSVYEQYF
-,TRBJ2-7,TRBV6-9,-,15,CASSYQPARAYEQYF
TRBD2,TRBJ2-2,TRBV5-4,few,16,CASSSMGLAGSGELFF
-,TRBJ2-1,TRBV6-4,-,15,CASSVGGTSYNEQFF
-,TRBJ1-3,TRBV18,-,19,CASSRRTAFDVRSGNTIYF
-,TRBJ2-1,TRBV7-9,hyperexpanded,15,CASSHELAPYNEQFF
-,TRBJ1-5,TRBV5-1,-,15,CASSLGGGGSQPQHF
TRBD1,TRBJ2-5,TRBV10-3,-,13,CAITRGQGETQYF
-,TRBJ2-3,TRBV7-9,-,14,CASSLVRSTDTQYF
-,TRBJ1-5,TRBV6-1,-,14,CASSVRERNQPQHF
TRBD2,TRBJ2-2,TRBV5-5,-,15,CASSPREGVNGELFF
-,TRBJ1-5,TRBV18,-,16,CASSPLRRGTDQPQHF
-,TRBJ2-1,TRBV28,-,13,CASSTPLKQEQFF
-,TRBJ2-2,TRBV5-1,-,15,CASSWDNANTGELFF
-,TRBJ2-3,TRBV2,-,14,CASSLRTGTDTQYF
-,TRBJ2-5,TRBV29-1,-,13,CSVVFAAGETQYF
TRBD1,TRBJ1-5,TRBV2,-,15,CASRQGQGGNQPQHF
TRBD1,TRBJ2-7,TRBV19,-,15,CASSIPGTGLRGQYF
-,TRBJ1-5,TRBV15,few,13,CATRGDSNQPQHF
-,TRBJ2-5,TRBV11-3,-,14,CASSISGRPETQYF
TRBD1,TRBJ2-1,TRBV11-3,-,14,CASSSGQTYNEQFF
TRBD2,TRBJ2-5,TRBV6-7,-,20,CASSYHYKNPSGGGQETQYF
TRBD2,TRBJ2-1,TRBV18,-,17,CASSEKPLAGGNNEQFF
-,TRBJ2-7,TRBV27,-,11,CVSGWPYEQYF
-,TRBJ2-7,TRBV29-1,-,13,CSVGPDSSYEQYF
TRBD1,TRBJ2-1,TRBV29-1,-,14,CSVQDRWYGNEQFF
-,TRBJ1-5,TRBV6-1,once,13,CASTSGRREPQHF
-,TRBJ2-3,TRBV29-1,-,11,CSVRFTDTQYF
-,TRBJ1-1,TRBV9,-,13,CASSVGGYTEAFF
-,TRBJ2-2,TRBV7-2,-,14,CASTGQSNTGELFF